The clone carrying this T cell receptor beta chain was seen ten or more times. The sample belongs to a study of CD8+CD57+ T cells in acquired aplastic anemia. The template for TCR beta VDJ and CDR3 sequence profiling was genomic DNA. Each CDR3 protein is one row after TCRdb ran MiXCR on the reads. The data contain around 33,000 distinct CDR3 sequences, around 80% of them seen just once; the ten biggest clones take up 22%. The germline V gene has CDR1 MNHEY and CDR2 SVGAGI. This CDR3 is 15 amino acids long. Trimming removed 1 base at V and 3 bases at J, with 9 bases between. The source material was sorted CD4+, CD8+, or CD8+CD57+ T cells (not recorded which) from PBMCs. The chain couples TRBV6-5 to TRBJ2-2; D gene ambiguous. The clonotype originates from a human donor in good health, serving as a control. CDR3 nucleotide sequence: TGTGCCAGCAGTTACTTGGGGTCTTACACCGGGGAGCTGTTTTTT. It translates to CASSYLGSYTGELFF.